The sequence of this TCR beta chain was determined in a study of identical twins. TCRdb reanalysed the 5' RACE reads using MiXCR and keeps one entry per CDR3 protein. This sample has 200,000 or so distinct CDR3 sequences, with about a sixth found just once. V lost 4 bases, J lost 3 bases, and 13 bases lay in between. The CDR3 runs to 16 residues. Germline V gene lookup returns CDR1 MNHEY and CDR2 SVGAGI. The table lists this clonotype with a few counts. This same sample was also taken into another study, of T cells expressing NK-cell markers. That source reports: The TCR beta repertoires originated in sorted CD3+CD56+NKG2C+, CD3+CD56+NKG2C- and CD3+CD56-NKG2C+ T cells.

This receptor was obtained from a woman aged 18-29 years in good health. The gene calls are TRBV6-5 and TRBJ2-6; perhaps TRBD2 as D (6 bases). Sequenced material: CD8+ T cells sorted from blood. CDR3 in amino acids: CASSFSGEVGANVLTF. DNA for the CDR3: TGTGCCAGCAGTTTTTCGGGAGAGGTTGGGGCCAACGTCCTGACTTTC.